Presented here are 28 T cell receptor beta chains from one specimen sequenced in a study of blood T cell repertoires in COVID-19. Profiling relied on immunoSEQ multiplex PCR, and the TCRdb table lists in-frame clones only, not all of them. Found here are approximately 100,000 clones, approximately 90% of them singletons; the top ten hold around 3.9%. Input material: peripheral blood. The receptors were sampled from a human donor with COVID-19, enrolled during active disease. The donor label of this sample is uncertain.

This clone was seen just once. This chain connects TRBV2 to TRBJ1-2, with D possibly TRBD1 on 5 matching bases. Looked up from germline, CDR1 is SNHLY and CDR2 is FYNNEI. The ends were cut back, 2 bases at V and 5 bases at J, with 12 bases in the middle. This CDR3 contains 14 residues. The CDR3 bases are TGTGCCAGCAGTGAACAGGGTCCCCGTTATGGCTACACCTTC. The encoded protein is CASSEQGPRYGYTF.

The chain is built from TRBV3-1 (or the pseudogene TRBV3-2) and TRBJ2-1; D perhaps matches TRBD1 (5 bases). This CDR3 region has 13 residues. With 2 bases removed from V and 7 bases from J, the gap between germline ends came to 9 bases. CDR1 is LGHDT, CDR2 YNNKEL, per germline (reference sequence). The CDR3 is CASSQTDRNEQFF. The CDR3 DNA reads TGTGCCAGCAGCCAAACCGACAGAAATGAGCAGTTCTTC.

The chain is built from TRBV28 and TRBJ1-1, with unresolved D. The germline V gene has CDR1 MDHEN and CDR2 SYDVKM. V lost 6 bases to trimming and J lost 5 bases, with 7 bases between them. This CDR3 has 11 amino acids. For the CDR3, the DNA is TGTGCCAGCAGGACAATTACTGAAGCTTTCTTT. Its protein product is CASRTITEAFF.

This chain uses TRBV4-1 with TRBJ1-1; D may be TRBD1 (5 bases). Germline-derived CDR1 and CDR2 are MGHRA and YSYEKL. The V end lost 0 bases, the J end lost 7 bases, and 18 bases lay between the germline ends. This CDR3 has 16 amino acids. CDR3 coding DNA: TGCGCCAGCAGCCAAGATGGCGCGGGGCGAGGTAATGAAGCTTTCTTT. Translation gives CASSQDGAGRGNEAFF.

The chain couples TRBV19 to TRBJ2-7; a weak D match, TRBD2 (6 bases). The CDR3 extends over 14 amino acids. The germline CDR1 and CDR2 sequences are LNHDA and SQIVND (reference sequence). V lost 3 bases and J 2 bases, leaving 11 bases between the germline ends. CDR3 sequence: CASSILWGAYEQYF. For the CDR3, the DNA is TGTGCCAGTAGTATCCTATGGGGGGCCTACGAGCAGTACTTC.

This sequence joins TRBV24-1 and TRBJ2-2, with 11 bases aligning to TRBD2. Germline lookup yields CDR1 KGHDR and CDR2 SFDVKD. This CDR3 has 19 amino acids. The V and J ends lost 9 bases and 5 bases, in that order; junction bases with no gene match: 19. CDR3 sequence reads: CATSPVVSGRALRTGELFF. CDR3 coding DNA: TGTGCCACCTCGCCGGTGGTTAGCGGGAGGGCCCTTCGAACCGGGGAGCTGTTTTTT.

The CDR3 region has the DNA TGCGCCAGCAGCTCAACGGGGATGAACACTGAAGCTTTCTTT. Translated, it gives CASSSTGMNTEAFF. This chain connects TRBV10-1 to TRBJ1-1; D is unclear. The CDR3 totals 14 residues. V lost 6 bases, J lost 0 bases, and 11 bases lay in between. Germline V gene sequence: CDR1 WNHNN, CDR2 SYGVQD (reference sequence).

The CDR3 bases are TGTGCCAGCAGTTTTTTTGGCGGGAGCAGGGGGCAGGATGGCTACACCTTC. Its protein product is CASSFFGGSRGQDGYTF. V and J are TRBV28 and TRBJ1-2, with TRBD1 identical over 8 bases. The germline gives CDR1 MDHEN, CDR2 SYDVKM. Trimming cost V 3 bases and J 6 bases; bases outside gene matches: 15. The CDR3 spans 17 residues.

The V gene is TRBV27, the J gene TRBJ2-1, with 9 bases that match TRBD2. The CDR3 is 15 amino acids. CDR1 and CDR2 (germline): MNHEY, SMNVEV (reference sequence). V shed 5 bases, J shed 5 bases, and the junction held 7 bases outside the gene matches. This CDR3 reads CASSLTSGSNNEQFF. For the CDR3, the DNA is TGTGCCAGCAGTCTTACTAGCGGGTCCAACAATGAGCAGTTCTTC.

CDR3 region: CASSQEGAGTGRSPLHF. CDR3 DNA sequence: TGCGCCAGCAGCCAAGAAGGGGCCGGGACAGGGCGTTCACCCCTCCACTTT. This rearrangement joins TRBV4-1 to TRBJ1-6, with 9 bases aligning to TRBD1. This CDR3 is 17 amino acids long. V shed 0 bases and J 9 bases; nucleotides not matched to a gene: 9. Germline CDR1 and CDR2: MGHRA and YSYEKL.

This clone was observed a few times. This sequence joins TRBV29-1 and TRBJ1-1, with D possibly matching TRBD1 (6 bases). V lost 7 bases to trimming and J lost 1 base, with 16 bases between them. The CDR3 is made up of 14 amino acids. CDR1 SQVTM and CDR2 ANQGSEA come from the germline V gene. The DNA for the CDR3 is TGCAGCGCGGCCGGGGCCAGGGGGAACACTGAAGCTTTCTTT. It yields the protein CSAAGARGNTEAFF.

The CDR3 protein is CASRGQGRDTQYF. As DNA, the CDR3 is TGTGCCAGCCGAGGACAGGGGAGAGATACGCAGTATTTT. The V gene is TRBV2, the J gene TRBJ2-3, with TRBD1 matching 9 bases. With 8 bases clipped from V and 5 bases from J, the junction kept 5 bases outside the gene matches. CDR1 is SNHLY and CDR2 is FYNNEI in the germline V gene. The CDR3 is 13 amino acids.

In its sample, this clone was seen once. Other nucleotide sequences from this sample produce the same CDR3. The V gene is TRBV30, the J gene TRBJ2-5; the D is unclear. The CDR3 runs to 13 residues. Germline CDR1 reads GTSNPN; CDR2 reads SVGIG (reference sequence). Trimming took 0 bases from V and 2 from J, leaving 7 bases between them. The CDR3 protein is CAWSVAVQETQYF. CDR3 nucleotide sequence: TGTGCCTGGAGTGTTGCGGTTCAAGAGACCCAGTACTTC. Full variable domain (missing parts from reference TRBV30 and TRBJ2-5): SQTIHQWPATLVQPVGSPLSLECTVEGTSNPNLYWYRQAAGRGLQLLFYSVGIGQISSEVPQNLSASRPQDRQFILSSKKLLLSDSGFYLCAWSVAVQETQYFGPGTRLLVL.

The chain is built from TRBV30 and TRBJ1-4, with 7 bases lining up with TRBD1. Losses at the gene ends were 7 bases for V and 5 bases for J; bases not matched to a gene: 4. The CDR3 runs to 12 residues. CDR1 is GTSNPN and CDR2 is SVGIG in the germline V gene (reference sequence). The CDR3 spells CASRGANEKLFF. CDR3 nucleotides: TGTGCCTCCAGGGGGGCAAATGAAAAACTGTTTTTT.

In this sample, this clone turned up a few times. V and J are TRBV7-9 and TRBJ2-7; D might be TRBD1 (6 bases). This CDR3 has 14 amino acids. The V gene lost 1 base and the J gene lost 4 bases, with 11 bases spanning the gap. Germline V gives CDR1 SEHNR, CDR2 FQNEAQ (reference sequence). This CDR3 is CASSLDQGWYEQYF. CDR3 sequence (DNA): TGTGCCAGCAGCTTAGACCAGGGGTGGTACGAGCAGTACTTC. The whole variable domain, remainder taken from reference TRBV7-9 and TRBJ2-7, is DTGVSQNPRHKITKRGQNVTFRCDPISEHNRLYWYRQTLGQGPEFLTYFQNEAQLEKSRLLSDRFSAERPKGSFSTLEIQRTEQGDSAMYLCASSLDQGWYEQYFGPGTRLTVT.

The chain uses TRBV14 and TRBJ1-1; D is unresolved. Germline loops: CDR1 SGHDN, CDR2 FVKESK. The CDR3 is 14 amino acids. V was pared by 2 bases and J by 4 bases, with 11 bases between. In nucleotides, the CDR3 is TGTGCCAGCAGCCAACTAGAAAAGCCCACTGAAGCTTTCTTT. Its protein product is CASSQLEKPTEAFF.

In DNA form, the CDR3 reads TGTGCCAGCAGCTTACACAGGGGTCATGGCTACACCTTC. This translates into CASSLHRGHGYTF. The chain employs TRBV7-2 and TRBJ1-2; 7 nucleotides match TRBD1. From germline, CDR1 is SGHTA and CDR2 FQGNSA. The V and J ends lost 2 bases and 6 bases, in that order; junction bases with no gene match: 3. The CDR3 totals 13 residues.

The genes are TRBV5-1 and TRBJ1-4; a possible D gene is TRBD1 (6 bases). The CDR3 consists of 18 residues. V was cut by 6 bases and J by 2 bases, with 23 bases left in between. Germline CDR1 SGHRS, CDR2 YFSETQ. For the CDR3, the DNA is TGCGCCAGCATCGGGGAGGGGGGACGCCCCGTGACTAATGAAAAACTGTTTTTT. Residues: CASIGEGGRPVTNEKLFF.

V gene TRBV30 combines with J gene TRBJ2-2; D gene ambiguous. The germline V gene has CDR1 GTSNPN and CDR2 SVGIG (reference sequence). V was shortened by 3 bases and J by 2 bases, with 13 bases between the two germline ends. The CDR3 extends over 15 amino acids. The CDR3 region is CAWSRVGSNTGELFF. Here the CDR3 DNA reads TGTGCCTGGAGCAGAGTGGGCAGCAACACCGGGGAGCTGTTTTTT.

The chain carries TRBV18 and TRBJ2-1; a possible D gene is TRBD1 (6 bases). Per the germline V gene, CDR1 is KGHSH and CDR2 is LQKENI. With 4 bases removed from V and 4 bases from J, the gap between germline ends came to 14 bases. The CDR3 runs to 15 residues. CDR3 protein: CASSQSRTVYNEQFF. The CDR3 DNA is TGTGCCAGCTCACAGAGTCGGACAGTTTACAATGAGCAGTTCTTC.

This chain uses TRBV6-5 with TRBJ2-7; tentative D call: TRBD2 (5 bases). This CDR3 contains 15 residues. V was trimmed by 7 bases and J by 6 bases, leaving 22 bases between them. CDR1 is MNHEY and CDR2 is SVGAGI in the germline V gene. The CDR3 DNA reads TGTGCCAGCAAGGAAACCGGGATCAACCCCGTCGAGCAGTACTTC. It is translated as CASKETGINPVEQYF.

This chain joins TRBV7-6 and TRBJ1-2, with 12 bases identical to TRBD1. In germline, CDR1 is SGHVS, CDR2 FNYEAQ. V lost 5 bases to trimming and J lost 4 bases; unmatched junction nucleotides: 17. There are 19 residues in the CDR3. Here the CDR3 reads CASSPRSGTGGTAAYGYTF. CDR3 DNA: TGTGCCAGCAGCCCCCGCTCCGGGACAGGGGGCACCGCTGCCTATGGCTACACCTTC.

This clone has only one observation. The J gene is TRBJ1-1, the V gene TRBV4-1; no clear D gene. The length of the CDR3 is 15 residues. Germline assignment: CDR1 MGHRA and CDR2 YSYEKL. V was shortened by 0 bases and J by 3 bases, with 11 bases between the two germline ends. Written as DNA, the CDR3 is TGCGCCAGCAGCCAAGAAGCAGGAGGGTACACTGAAGCTTTCTTT. It codes for CASSQEAGGYTEAFF.

The gene calls are TRBV5-1 and TRBJ2-7; 9 positions agree with TRBD1. The CDR3 runs to 16 residues. Unmatched junction bases numbered 10, after V lost 4 bases and J lost 2 bases. Germline V gene lookup returns CDR1 SGHRS and CDR2 YFSETQ. The CDR3 DNA sequence: TGCGCCAGCAGCCTCTCCCCACAGGGGGCTACCTACGAGCAGTACTTC. Its protein product is CASSLSPQGATYEQYF.

The chain joins TRBV3-1 (or the pseudogene TRBV3-2) to TRBJ1-1, with 10 bases that match TRBD1. The CDR3 sequence is 14 residues long. Germline values: CDR1 LGHDT, CDR2 YNNKEL (reference sequence). The ends lost 5 bases at V and 5 bases at J; junction bases unmatched: 5. CDR3 coding DNA: TGTGCCAGCAGCTCCCCGGACAGGGGGACTGAAGCTTTCTTT. This gives the protein CASSSPDRGTEAFF.

The chain links TRBV6-4 to TRBJ2-1; TRBD2 aligns across 14 bases. V gave up 3 bases and J gave up 8 bases; unmatched junction bases: 3. Germline V CDR1 and CDR2: MRHNA, SNTAGT. The CDR3 extends over 15 amino acids. The CDR3 coding sequence is TGTGCCAGCAGTGAGGGGACTAGCGGGGGTGATGAGCAGTTCTTC. This encodes CASSEGTSGGDEQFF.

This chain uses TRBV10-3 with TRBJ2-5, with 9 bases lining up with TRBD2. The germline V gene encodes CDR1 ENHRY and CDR2 SYGVKD. This CDR3 is 17 amino acids long. Trimming took 0 bases from V and 4 from J; bases not matched to a gene: 9. The CDR3 loop reads CAISESGGGATGETQYF. Here the CDR3 DNA reads TGTGCCATCAGTGAGTCCGGCGGGGGGGCGACCGGAGAGACCCAGTACTTC.

V and J are TRBV7-9 and TRBJ2-1, with D unresolved. Per the germline V gene, CDR1 is SEHNR and CDR2 is FQNEAQ (reference sequence). V lost 1 base, J lost 8 bases, and 6 bases lay in between. There are 12 residues in the CDR3. CDR3 DNA: TGTGCCAGCAGCTTAGACTCGTATGAGCAGTTCTTC. Amino acid sequence: CASSLDSYEQFF.